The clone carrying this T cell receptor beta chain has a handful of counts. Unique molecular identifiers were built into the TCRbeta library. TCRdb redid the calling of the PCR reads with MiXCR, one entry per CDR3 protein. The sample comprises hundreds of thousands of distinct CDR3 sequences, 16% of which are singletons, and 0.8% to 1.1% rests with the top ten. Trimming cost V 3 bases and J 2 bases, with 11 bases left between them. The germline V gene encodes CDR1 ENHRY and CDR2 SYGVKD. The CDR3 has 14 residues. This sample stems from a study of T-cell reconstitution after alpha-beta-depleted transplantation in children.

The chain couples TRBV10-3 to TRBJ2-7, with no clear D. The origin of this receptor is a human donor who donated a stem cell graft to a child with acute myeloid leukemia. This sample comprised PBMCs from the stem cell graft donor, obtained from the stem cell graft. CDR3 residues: CAISDSSGTYEQYF. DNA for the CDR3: TGTGCCATCAGTGATTCGTCTGGGACCTACGAGCAGTACTTC.